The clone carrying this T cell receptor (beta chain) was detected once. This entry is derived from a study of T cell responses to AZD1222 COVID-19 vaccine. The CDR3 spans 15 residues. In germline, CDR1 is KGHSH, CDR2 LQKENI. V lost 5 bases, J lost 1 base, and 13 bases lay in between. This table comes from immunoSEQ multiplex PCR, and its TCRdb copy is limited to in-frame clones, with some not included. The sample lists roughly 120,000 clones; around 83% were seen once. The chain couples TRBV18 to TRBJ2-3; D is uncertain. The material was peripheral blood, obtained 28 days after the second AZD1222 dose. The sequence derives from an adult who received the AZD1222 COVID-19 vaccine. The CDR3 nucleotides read TGTGCCAGCTCAAACCGGGCTACGCGCACAGATACGCAGTATTTT. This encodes CASSNRATRTDTQYF.